The rows below give T cell receptor beta chains drawn from one sample of a study of blood T cell repertoires in COVID-19. Profiled with immunoSEQ multiplex PCR; TCRdb holds only in-frame clones, not every one. The table shows 90,000 to 120,000 clones, with 88% occurring only once. Sample: peripheral blood. These TCRs come from a man aged 50 to 59 with active or convalescent COVID-19. Both conserved end residues are part of each CDR3. D genes are given only for firm matches. Size is stated for part of the rows, as once, few or many counts, or as a class when the clone is expanded.

TRBV9,few,TRBJ1-6,.,CASIHRTNSPLHF,TGTGCCAGCATTCACAGGACTAATTCACCCCTCCACTTT
TRBV7-2,.,TRBJ1-5,TRBD1,CASSPGATGGESWQPQHF,TGTGCCAGCAGCCCAGGGGCGACAGGGGGCGAATCGTGGCAGCCCCAGCATTTT
TRBV6-5,.,TRBJ1-5,TRBD1,CASSYQDRGYQPQHF,TGTGCCAGCAGTTACCAGGACAGGGGGTATCAGCCCCAGCATTTT
TRBV4-2,.,TRBJ1-1,TRBD1,CASSPGGGGVDTEAFF,TGTGCCAGCAGCCCAGGAGGGGGCGGAGTGGACACTGAAGCTTTCTTT
TRBV19,.,TRBJ2-7,.,CASSRGAGEQYF,TGTGCCAGTAGCAGAGGGGCGGGAGAGCAGTACTTC
TRBV11-2,.,TRBJ2-3,.,CASSLGTSTDTQYF,TGTGCCAGCAGCTTAGGGACTAGCACAGATACGCAGTATTTT
TRBV18,once,TRBJ2-2,TRBD2,CASTGTSGRAGELFF,TGTGCCAGCACCGGGACTAGCGGGAGAGCAGGGGAGCTGTTTTTT
TRBV18,few,TRBJ2-7,.,CASSHGSSYEQYF,TGTGCCAGCTCACACGGGAGCTCCTACGAGCAGTACTTC
TRBV7-2,.,TRBJ2-7,.,CASSLNRVREQYF,TGTGCCAGCAGCCTTAACAGGGTCCGGGAGCAGTACTTC
TRBV9,.,TRBJ1-6,.,CASSVDAQDYNSPLHF,TGTGCCAGCAGCGTAGACGCACAAGATTATAATTCACCCCTCCACTTT
TRBV27,.,TRBJ2-7,TRBD2,CASTLSAGGQYEQYF,TGTGCCAGCACCTTATCAGCGGGAGGGCAATACGAGCAGTACTTC
TRBV7-9,.,TRBJ1-1,.,CASSLGAGGLMNTEAFF,TGTGCCAGCAGCTTAGGAGCAGGAGGGTTGATGAACACTGAAGCTTTCTTT
TRBV5-6,.,TRBJ2-7,.,CASSFSTLYF,TGTGCCAGCAGCTTTAGTACGTTGTACTTC
TRBV27,.,TRBJ1-2,TRBD1,CASRRQGAGYGYTF,TGTGCCAGCAGGCGACAGGGGGCAGGCTATGGCTACACCTTC
TRBV7-6,.,TRBJ2-7,.,CASSLAAWGEHTPGEQYF,TGTGCCAGCAGCTTAGCGGCTTGGGGGGAGCACACCCCGGGGGAGCAGTACTTC
TRBV19,.,TRBJ2-5,.,CASSISQGTETQYF,TGTGCCAGTAGTATTTCTCAGGGAACGGAGACCCAGTACTTC
TRBV6-1,.,TRBJ2-7,.,CASSEDGTSPYEQYF,TGTGCCAGCAGCGAAGATGGGACTTCACCCTACGAGCAGTACTTC
TRBV19,once,TRBJ2-6,TRBD1,CASSPRDRGNGANVLTF,TGTGCCAGTAGTCCGCGGGACAGGGGGAATGGGGCCAACGTCCTGACTTTC
TRBV6-2/TRBV6-3,.,TRBJ1-1,.,CASSQTAQMNTEAFF,TGTGCCAGCAGTCAGACAGCCCAGATGAACACTGAAGCTTTCTTT
TRBV27,.,TRBJ1-5,.,CASSLTGGNQPQHF,TGTGCCAGCAGTTTAACGGGGGGCAATCAGCCCCAGCATTTT
TRBV29-1,.,TRBJ2-7,TRBD2,CSVTGGYEQYF,TGCAGCGTCACGGGGGGCTACGAGCAGTACTTC
TRBV6-6,.,TRBJ2-7,TRBD1,CASTPDRGGEQYF,TGTGCCAGCACCCCAGACAGGGGCGGGGAGCAGTACTTC
TRBV15,.,TRBJ1-2,TRBD1,CATSSDRENYGYTF,TGTGCCACCAGCAGTGACAGGGAGAACTATGGCTACACCTTC
TRBV28,.,TRBJ1-2,.,CASRRANYGYTF,TGTGCCAGCAGGCGGGCCAACTATGGCTACACCTTC
TRBV11-3,.,TRBJ2-2,.,CASSRFSVGGGELFF,TGTGCCAGCAGCCGCTTTAGCGTAGGAGGCGGGGAGCTGTTTTTT
TRBV7-8,few,TRBJ2-7,TRBD2,CASSPRLAGAHEQYF,TGTGCCAGCAGCCCACGGCTAGCGGGAGCCCACGAGCAGTACTTC
TRBV5-1,.,TRBJ1-4,TRBD1,CASSPALGQGNEKLFF,TGCGCCAGCAGCCCCGCGTTGGGACAGGGGAATGAAAAACTGTTTTTT